The 21 T cell receptor beta chains below all came from one sample that was sequenced in a study of blood T cell repertoires in COVID-19. Method: immunoSEQ multiplex PCR; TCRdb's copy keeps in-frame clones and lacks some. The sample gives approximately 250,000 clones, 85% to 90% of which show up once; over 3.5% is in the top ten. Sequences were obtained from PBMCs or T cells enriched from blood (not recorded which). These receptors all come from a woman aged 25 to 39 with acute COVID-19.

The chain links TRBV3-1 (or the pseudogene TRBV3-2) to TRBJ2-3; tentative D call: TRBD1 (5 bases). The CDR3 totals 17 residues. Trimming cost V 1 base and J 2 bases, with 16 bases left between them. Germline V gene lookup returns CDR1 LGHDT and CDR2 YNNKEL (reference sequence). In DNA, the CDR3 is TGTGCCAGCAGCCAAGGGGTGGTGAAAGGGGTCACAGATACGCAGTATTTT. Translating gives CASSQGVVKGVTDTQYF.

This clone appeared a few times. V usage is TRBV28 and J usage is TRBJ2-7; possibly TRBD2 for D (5 bases). Germline V lookup: CDR1 MDHEN, CDR2 SYDVKM. Trimming cost V 5 bases and J 2 bases, with 10 bases left between them. The CDR3 has 13 amino acids. The CDR3 loop reads CASSPTGTYEQYF. The CDR3 coding sequence is TGTGCCAGCAGTCCCACGGGAACCTACGAGCAGTACTTC.

The V gene is TRBV7-8, the J gene TRBJ1-5; 8 bases are shared with TRBD1. Germline V gene data show CDR1 as SGHVS and CDR2 as FQNEAQ. J was trimmed by 6 bases and V by 3 bases; bases with no gene match: 1. CDR3 length equals 13 residues. The CDR3 sequence: CASSFDRGQPQHF. In nucleotides, the CDR3 is TGTGCCAGCAGCTTCGACAGGGGTCAGCCCCAGCATTTT.

CDR3 sequence (DNA): TGCAGCGTTGAAGAGGCGGGGGGCGGTGATACGCAGTATTTT. Its protein is CSVEEAGGGDTQYF. The J gene is TRBJ2-3, the V gene TRBV29-1; TRBD2 agrees at 8 bases. Germline lookup yields CDR1 SQVTM and CDR2 ANQGSEA. The CDR3 length is 14 residues. Unmatched junction bases numbered 5, after V lost 0 bases and J lost 6 bases.

CDR3 nucleotide sequence: TGTGCCAGCAGCCAGGGTGGGACAGACAATCAGCCCCAGCATTTT. It yields the protein CASSQGGTDNQPQHF. The V gene is TRBV4-2, the J gene TRBJ1-5, with 7 positions matching TRBD1. V shed 3 bases and J 3 bases; nucleotides not matched to a gene: 5. Germline CDR1 and CDR2: LGHNA and YNFKEQ. This CDR3 has 15 amino acids.

The gene calls are TRBV10-3 and TRBJ2-3, with 13 bases lining up with TRBD2. This CDR3 comprises 18 residues. The germline V gene has CDR1 ENHRY and CDR2 SYGVKD. V lost 1 base, J lost 5 bases, and 9 bases stayed unmatched. This chain's CDR3 is CAISEWRTSGSGVDTQYF. The CDR3 DNA is TGTGCCATCAGTGAGTGGAGGACTAGCGGGAGTGGAGTAGATACGCAGTATTTT.

The gene calls are TRBV20-1 and TRBJ2-1; TRBD2 agrees at 12 bases. Trimming cost V 3 bases and J 4 bases; bases outside gene matches: 1. The CDR3 runs 14 residues. Germline CDR1 DFQATT, CDR2 SNEGSKA (reference sequence). CDR3 sequence (DNA): TGCAGTGCTAGTGGGACTAGCGGGTACAATGAGCAGTTCTTC. Protein sequence: CSASGTSGYNEQFF.

The chain employs TRBV9 and TRBJ1-2; 9 bases are shared with TRBD1. The germline V gene encodes CDR1 SGDLS and CDR2 YYNGEE. The length of the CDR3 is 17 residues. The V segment lost 0 bases and the J segment 5 bases; nucleotides outside the gene matches: 11. CDR3 loop: CASSVVEGQGPRYGYTF. CDR3 nucleotide sequence: TGTGCCAGCAGCGTAGTGGAAGGACAGGGGCCGAGGTATGGCTACACCTTC.

The rearrangement links TRBV6-5 to TRBJ1-5; D is unclear. CDR3 size: 13 residues. Trimming shortened V by 0 bases and J by 7 bases, and 7 bases separated the two germline ends. Looked up from germline, CDR1 is MNHEY and CDR2 is SVGAGI. CDR3 region: CASSYSLRQPQHF. In nucleotides, the CDR3 is TGTGCCAGCAGTTACTCACTAAGGCAGCCCCAGCATTTT.

A remark on this clone: A junction end diverges from the germline sequence, so it may reflect a read error. The genes are TRBV7-7 and TRBJ2-7; D unclear. The CDR3 extends over 14 amino acids. Germline CDR1 SSHAT, CDR2 FNYEAQ (reference sequence). The CDR3 DNA reads as TGTGCTAGCAGCCCCGGTACGGGTTCCTACGAGCAGTACTTC. This translates into CASSPGTGSYEQYF.

This clone was seen only once. The chain carries TRBV4-3 and TRBJ1-5; the D is unclear. Trimming took off 1 base at V and 0 bases at J, with 16 bases between the two ends. Germline CDR1 LGHNA, CDR2 YSLEER. CDR3 length equals 18 residues. This chain's CDR3 is CASSQGYRQAYSNQPQHF. The CDR3 DNA follows: TGCGCCAGCAGCCAAGGCTATAGGCAGGCGTATAGCAATCAGCCCCAGCATTTT.

The chain recombines TRBV3-1 (or the pseudogene TRBV3-2) with TRBJ2-5; a weak D match, TRBD1 (6 bases). Germline CDR1 is LGHDT and CDR2 is YNNKEL (reference sequence). V was shortened by 2 bases and J by 4 bases, with 11 bases between the two germline ends. This CDR3 region has 14 residues. The CDR3 loop reads CASSQRGFSETQYF. The CDR3 DNA is TGTGCCAGCAGCCAAAGGGGGTTTTCAGAGACCCAGTACTTC.

This chain uses TRBV19 with TRBJ2-7; D is unclear. The CDR3 is 11 amino acids. The V gene's germline CDR1 is LNHDA and CDR2 SQIVND (reference sequence). Trimming took 4 bases from V and 5 from J, leaving 6 bases between them. The CDR3 loop is CASSSGHEQYF. The CDR3 DNA follows: TGTGCCAGTAGTAGCGGTCACGAGCAGTACTTC.

CDR3 sequence (DNA): TGTGCCAGCAGTCGGGGGGGGCCGCTCTACGAGCAGTACTTC. As protein: CASSRGGPLYEQYF. The chain carries TRBV27 and TRBJ2-7, with TRBD2 identical over 8 bases. V was pared by 5 bases and J by 3 bases, with 6 bases of the junction left unmatched. This CDR3 spans 14 amino acids. In germline, CDR1 is MNHEY, CDR2 SMNVEV (reference sequence).

The chain carries TRBV4-1 and TRBJ2-7; D may be TRBD1 (6 bases). The germline CDR1 and CDR2 sequences are MGHRA and YSYEKL. CDR3 size: 14 residues. Trimming removed 1 base from V and 3 bases from J, with 10 bases in between. CDR3 bases: TGCGCCAGCAGCCAAGGCAGGGGTTTCTACGAGCAGTACTTC. Translated: CASSQGRGFYEQYF.

V is TRBV7-8 and J is TRBJ1-2; the D is unclear. From germline, CDR1 is SGHVS and CDR2 FQNEAQ. CDR3 length equals 13 residues. Between the trimmed V and J ends, which lost 1 base and 4 bases, there was a span of 7 bases. CDR3 sequence (DNA): TGTGCCAGCAGCTTAGGGGCGCCCTATGGCTACACCTTC. Translating gives CASSLGAPYGYTF.

This clone was found a few times. The chain uses TRBV24-1 and TRBJ2-2; 13 bases agree with TRBD2. V gave up 5 bases and J gave up 4 bases; unmatched junction bases: 15. This CDR3 has 20 residues. From germline, CDR1 is KGHDR and CDR2 SFDVKD. The CDR3 DNA follows: TGTGCCACCAGTGGCCTTCCCGGGACTAGCGGGGAGTCGGGCACCGGGGAGCTGTTTTTT. It specifies CATSGLPGTSGESGTGELFF.

This clone was picked up a small number of times. The chain employs TRBV4-1 and TRBJ2-7, with D maybe TRBD2 (6 bases). Germline V gene lookup returns CDR1 MGHRA and CDR2 YSYEKL. Trimming stripped 4 bases from V and 4 bases from J, with 26 bases between. This CDR3 is 18 amino acids long. CDR3 in DNA: TGCGCCAGCAGCCCCATCCAACGAGCCGGGACTGAAACTTACGAGCAGTACTTC. Translating it yields CASSPIQRAGTETYEQYF.

The rearrangement links TRBV9 to TRBJ2-3; possibly TRBD2 for D (5 bases). This CDR3 is 16 amino acids long. The germline V gene encodes CDR1 SGDLS and CDR2 YYNGEE. Trimming stripped 3 bases from V and 3 bases from J, with 17 bases between. The CDR3 loop reads CASSGGAEMGTDTQYF. CDR3 bases: TGTGCCAGCAGCGGAGGAGCGGAGATGGGGACAGATACGCAGTATTTT.

The chain recombines TRBV28 with TRBJ2-7; 14 positions agree with TRBD2. The CDR3 length is 17 residues. Trimming cost V 5 bases and J 2 bases; bases outside gene matches: 8. The V gene's germline CDR1 is MDHEN and CDR2 SYDVKM. The CDR3 nucleotides read TGTGCCAGCAGTCCGGGACTAGCGGGAGCCTTTACCTACGAGCAGTACTTC. As protein: CASSPGLAGAFTYEQYF.

The rearrangement joins TRBV19 to TRBJ1-1; a possible D gene is TRBD1 (6 bases). CDR1 and CDR2 from the germline V gene are LNHDA and SQIVND (reference sequence). Trimming pared 10 bases from V and 7 bases from J, leaving 10 bases between. The CDR3 contains 10 residues. The CDR3 DNA reads TGTGCCACTAGGACAGATGAAGCTTTCTTT. Translating it yields CATRTDEAFF.